A selection of T cell receptor beta chains follows, all from one sample in a study of T cell responses to AZD1222 COVID-19 vaccine. Libraries were prepared by immunoSEQ multiplex PCR; TCRdb keeps only in-frame clonotypes and omits some of them. The sample lists 150,000 to 200,000 clones, just under 90% occurring once. Source: peripheral blood, taken on day 0 of AZD1222 vaccination. The receptors come from an adult in good health. CDR3s include the opening cysteine and the closing phenylalanine or tryptophan. The order of the fields is J gene, D gene, V gene, clone size, CDR3 DNA, CDR3 protein. A D gene is named only where the DNA matches it firmly. Only some rows state a clone size, as once, few, many or a class for expanded clones.

j_gene: TRBJ1-5
d_gene: NA
v_gene: TRBV6-5
abundance: NA
CDR3nt: TGTGCCAGCAGCCGGACAGACCGCAATCAGCCCCAGCATTTT
CDR3aa: CASSRTDRNQPQHF

j_gene: TRBJ2-2
d_gene: NA
v_gene: TRBV3-1/TRBV3-2
abundance: once
CDR3nt: TGTGCCAGCAGCCAGTCAGTAAGGGGTACCGGGGAGCTGTTTTTT
CDR3aa: CASSQSVRGTGELFF

j_gene: TRBJ1-2
d_gene: TRBD1
v_gene: TRBV5-4
abundance: NA
CDR3nt: TGTGCCAGCAGCCCGGGACAGGGGGAGGGCTACACCTTC
CDR3aa: CASSPGQGEGYTF

j_gene: TRBJ1-1
d_gene: NA
v_gene: TRBV5-1
abundance: NA
CDR3nt: TGCGCCAGCAGCCCCGGGATGAACACTGAAGCTTTCTTT
CDR3aa: CASSPGMNTEAFF

j_gene: TRBJ2-7
d_gene: TRBD1
v_gene: TRBV6-4
abundance: NA
CDR3nt: TGTGCCAGCAAACAGGGGGGTCCCTACGAGCAGTACTTC
CDR3aa: CASKQGGPYEQYF

j_gene: TRBJ1-1
d_gene: TRBD1
v_gene: TRBV4-3
abundance: NA
CDR3nt: TGCGCCAGCAGCCATGATTTCAACAGGGGCACGACTGAAGCTTTCTTT
CDR3aa: CASSHDFNRGTTEAFF

j_gene: TRBJ2-2
d_gene: NA
v_gene: TRBV5-4
abundance: NA
CDR3nt: TGTGCCAGCAGCCCGTTCCAGACTAGGGAGCTGTTTTTT
CDR3aa: CASSPFQTRELFF

j_gene: TRBJ2-2
d_gene: NA
v_gene: TRBV2
abundance: NA
CDR3nt: TGTGCCAGTTCCCTTAACACCGGGGAGCTGTTTTTT
CDR3aa: CASSLNTGELFF

j_gene: TRBJ2-1
d_gene: TRBD2
v_gene: TRBV15
abundance: once
CDR3nt: TGTGCCACCAGCAGAGGACGGCGTGGCGGGAGGGCCAACAATGAGCAGTTCTTC
CDR3aa: CATSRGRRGGRANNEQFF

j_gene: TRBJ2-6
d_gene: NA
v_gene: TRBV6-1
abundance: NA
CDR3nt: TGTGCCAGCAGCCTGACACTTGAGGCCAACGTCCTGACTTTC
CDR3aa: CASSLTLEANVLTF

j_gene: TRBJ2-7
d_gene: NA
v_gene: TRBV5-1
abundance: NA
CDR3nt: TGCGCCAGCAGCTTGGGGACTCGCGCTACCTACGAGCAGTACTTC
CDR3aa: CASSLGTRATYEQYF

j_gene: TRBJ1-4
d_gene: NA
v_gene: TRBV19
abundance: NA
CDR3nt: TGTGCCAGTAATGGGCGGGGTAACACTAATGAAAAACTGTTTTTT
CDR3aa: CASNGRGNTNEKLFF

j_gene: TRBJ1-2
d_gene: NA
v_gene: TRBV7-6
abundance: NA
CDR3nt: TGTGCCAGCAGCTTAGGGGACGCCGATAACTATGGCTACACCTTC
CDR3aa: CASSLGDADNYGYTF

j_gene: TRBJ1-6
d_gene: NA
v_gene: TRBV6-1
abundance: NA
CDR3nt: TGTGCCAGCAGTGAAGAGCCGGGCTCCGCTTCACCCCTCCACTTT
CDR3aa: CASSEEPGSASPLHF

j_gene: TRBJ2-1
d_gene: TRBD1
v_gene: TRBV28
abundance: NA
CDR3nt: TGTGCCAGCAGTTCGCCGGGACAGGGGGCTTCTGAGCAGTTCTTC
CDR3aa: CASSSPGQGASEQFF

j_gene: TRBJ1-2
d_gene: TRBD1
v_gene: TRBV5-1
abundance: NA
CDR3nt: TGCGCCAGCAGCTCCCTCGAGCAGGGGGGCGGCTACACCTTC
CDR3aa: CASSSLEQGGGYTF

j_gene: TRBJ2-7
d_gene: TRBD2
v_gene: TRBV11-1
abundance: NA
CDR3nt: TGTGCCAGCAGCCGGACTAGCGGGAGTTCCTACGAGCAGTACTTC
CDR3aa: CASSRTSGSSYEQYF

j_gene: TRBJ2-7
d_gene: TRBD1
v_gene: TRBV6-5
abundance: few
CDR3nt: TGTGCCAGCAGTTCAGACAGGGTCGACTCCTACGAGCAGTACTTC
CDR3aa: CASSSDRVDSYEQYF

j_gene: TRBJ1-5
d_gene: NA
v_gene: TRBV19
abundance: NA
CDR3nt: TGTGCCAGTACCTATACCGGCGGCAATCAGCCCCAGCATTTT
CDR3aa: CASTYTGGNQPQHF

j_gene: TRBJ1-6
d_gene: TRBD1
v_gene: TRBV28
abundance: NA
CDR3nt: TGTGCCAGCAGTTCGACAGGGGATAATTCACCCCTCCACTTT
CDR3aa: CASSSTGDNSPLHF

j_gene: TRBJ1-3
d_gene: NA
v_gene: TRBV27
abundance: few
CDR3nt: TGTGCCAGCAGCAAAGACGGAAACAGAAACACCATATATTTT
CDR3aa: CASSKDGNRNTIYF

j_gene: TRBJ2-2
d_gene: TRBD2
v_gene: TRBV3-1/TRBV3-2
abundance: NA
CDR3nt: TGTGCCAGCAGCCCCCTCAGGGGTAGCGGGGGGACTGCCGGGGAGCTGTTTTTT
CDR3aa: CASSPLRGSGGTAGELFF

j_gene: TRBJ1-2
d_gene: NA
v_gene: TRBV2
abundance: NA
CDR3nt: TGTGCCAGCAGTGGGCAGAATCTATATGGCTACACCTTC
CDR3aa: CASSGQNLYGYTF

j_gene: TRBJ2-3
d_gene: TRBD1
v_gene: TRBV6-1
abundance: NA
CDR3nt: TGTGCCAGCAGTGAGTCCGACAGGGCCTCAGATACGCAGTATTTT
CDR3aa: CASSESDRASDTQYF

j_gene: TRBJ2-3
d_gene: NA
v_gene: TRBV2
abundance: NA
CDR3nt: TGTGCCAGCAGTCGGACGAACACAGATACGCAGTATTTT
CDR3aa: CASSRTNTDTQYF

j_gene: TRBJ2-5
d_gene: TRBD2
v_gene: TRBV28
abundance: NA
CDR3nt: TGTGCCAGCAGTTTATCTAGCGGGAGCGGCGAGGAGACCCAGTACTTC
CDR3aa: CASSLSSGSGEETQYF